This T cell receptor (beta chain) is from a study of cytotoxic CD8 clonotypes in ibrutinib-treated CLL (dated by TCRdb to about 2021). In the study overall: The cohort had about a dozen relapsed/refractory and around 16 treatment-naive patients; 17 were IGHV unmutated. Partial responses were observed in approximately 24 patients and complete responses in 2; after a median follow-up of 68 months, remission was maintained in 14 patients and progression was observed in roughly 12. The response samples were drawn at a median of around eleven months into treatment, with a range of about 6 to 36 months. On average, each sample yielded 270,000 or so productive templates and roughly 95,000 productive rearrangements. Longitudinal samples were obtainable from about 30% of the roughly 86 participants in the trial. Cryopreserved peripheral blood mononuclear cells were collected at three points: before therapy, at response, and at either sustained remission or disease progression. Every remission and progressive disease sample was obtained while ibrutinib was still being received by the patients. What the research found in general, with its limitations: Baseline clonality exceeded that of age-matched healthy donors and correlated strongly with circulating CD8+ T-cell counts. At ibrutinib response clonality went up, during sustained remission it held steady, and at progression it dropped back toward baseline. Public clonotypes were rare and either shrank or stayed stable during treatment, and the rise in clonality at ibrutinib response reflected expansion of private clonotypes. Sampling times were not matched between sustained-remission and progressing patients, and lymph node repertoires were not studied.

The time point label corresponds to: 12 to 13 months on ibrutinib. For TCR beta library preparation, around 2.1 micrograms of genomic DNA were extracted from the cryopreserved PBMCs. Longitudinal blood samples from CLL patients on ibrutinib monotherapy were analyzed using high-throughput TCR beta sequencing. The patients took part in an open-label, single-center phase 2 trial of ibrutinib monotherapy. The goal of deep resolution MiSeq sequencing was a depth between 1 in 1 million and 1 in 200,000 T cells, and coverage averaged 10x per clonotype. TCR beta libraries were generated with the immunoSEQ hsTCRB Kit. In the original analysis: ImmunoSEQ Data Assistant and ImmunoSEQ Analyzer were used for data analysis, and V, D and J genes were assigned according to IMGT definitions. Clonality, with values ranging from 0 to 1, was calculated as one minus the normalized Shannon entropy of productive rearrangement frequencies. Only overrepresented clonotypes making up at least 0.05% of each patient's repertoire were included in the public clonotype analysis. Approximately 12 age-matched healthy donor repertoires from immuneACCESS were used as controls for clonality. Entries here come from immuneACCESS through TCRdb and include only in-frame sequences with V and J called. Some clones fail to appear in such tables; in the studies checked, an unresolved V gene covers under half of the shortfall, and the cause of the remainder is unknown. V, J and clone size derive from that table, while D and trimming were established from the DNA sequence. Present in this sample are nearly 25,000 clones, 55% to 75% of which were seen just once. Over 35% of the sample belongs to the ten largest clones.

This clone has a handful of counts. Which antigen it targets is not known. Base quality data are lacking; no much larger clone is found one base away. At the junction V is shortened by 1 base and J by 5 bases; bases outside the gene matches: 5. CDR1 SGHVS and CDR2 FNYEAQ are derived from the germline V gene. Inclusive of the bounding cysteine and phenylalanine, the CDR3 is 15 residues long. Solely the CDR3 DNA is kept, with 45 bases framed from the first base. The rearrangement joined TRBV7-6 to TRBJ2-7, with 10 middle bases fitting TRBD1. The input for sequencing was PBMCs, taken after 12 months of ibrutinib treatment. This receptor was taken from a human donor with chronic lymphocytic leukemia. The DNA is TGTGCCAGCAGCTTAGGGGGGACAGGGGACAACGAGCAGTACTTC. Protein translation: CASSLGGTGDNEQYF.